Each of the 4 T cell receptor beta chains below was sequenced from the same sample in a study of cytomegalovirus exposure and HLA in healthy donors. The PCR contained 60 Vbeta and 13 Jbeta primers. Sequencing was performed with immunoSEQ multiplex PCR; in TCRdb, only in-frame clones are kept and a portion is missing. There are some 80,000 clones in the sample; about four fifths occur only once, and 5.9% lies in the top ten. Sequences were obtained from PBMCs. Every receptor here comes from a man younger than 35 in good health and CMV-seropositive.

V and J are TRBV27 and TRBJ1-2, with TRBD1 identical over 9 bases. This CDR3 is built from 14 residues. With 5 bases clipped from V and 8 bases from J, the junction kept 9 bases outside the gene matches. The germline V gene has CDR1 MNHEY and CDR2 SMNVEV (reference sequence). This chain's CDR3 is CASSPGTGLEGYTF. CDR3 nucleotide sequence: TGTGCCAGCAGTCCTGGGACAGGGTTGGAGGGCTACACCTTC.

The rearrangement links TRBV10-2 to TRBJ1-2, with a weak D call TRBD1 (5 bases). The germline V and J ends were trimmed by 4 bases and 5 bases, with 11 bases remaining between them. CDR3 length: 13 residues. Germline CDR1 and CDR2: WSHSY and SAAADI. In nucleotides, the CDR3 is TGCGCCAGCAGTGGGACGGAGGGGTATGGCTACACCTTC. As protein: CASSGTEGYGYTF.

This rearrangement joins TRBV28 to TRBJ2-3; 8 nucleotides align to TRBD1. This CDR3 spans 15 amino acids. CDR1 is MDHEN, CDR2 SYDVKM, per germline. Germline trimming cut 6 bases from V and 7 bases from J; bases unmatched to any gene: 12. DNA of the CDR3: TGTGCCAGCAGACGGACAGGGCCGGTGCTGAATACGCAGTATTTT. Protein product: CASRRTGPVLNTQYF.

J is TRBJ2-4 and V is TRBV10-3, with 8 positions matching TRBD1. The CDR3 has 13 residues. Per the germline V gene, CDR1 is ENHRY and CDR2 is SYGVKD. With 10 bases clipped from V and 8 bases from J, the junction kept 10 bases outside the gene matches. The CDR3 DNA follows: TGTGCCACCCTCCGACAGGGGACAGACATTCAGTACTTC. Its protein product is CATLRQGTDIQYF.